Following are 14 T cell receptor beta chains from one sample sequenced in a study of T cell repertoires in cytomegalovirus infection. No antigen has been identified for these receptors. TCRdb reanalysed the reads using MiXCR and keeps one entry per CDR3 protein. This sample has roughly 990,000 distinct CDR3 sequences, with roughly 30% found just once. Sample: cultured CD8+ T cells from PBMCs, taken from culture after CMV antigen stimulation. These receptors originate from a human donor in good health (CMV status not recorded). Some clones in this sample may be carry-over from other donors' samples.

This clonotype has just a few counts. The genes are TRBV7-6 and TRBJ1-4, with D possibly matching TRBD1 (5 bases). V was pared by 6 bases and J by 5 bases, with 7 bases between. In germline, CDR1 is SGHVS, CDR2 FNYEAQ. The CDR3 has 12 amino acids. CDR3 loop: CASRGVNEKLFF. The CDR3 DNA is TGTGCCAGCAGAGGGGTCAATGAAAAACTGTTTTTT.

This rearrangement joins TRBV6-6 to TRBJ1-2, with 7 bases identical to TRBD1. V shed 4 bases and J 7 bases; nucleotides not matched to a gene: 3. CDR3 length equals 12 residues. Germline V gene data show CDR1 as MNHNY and CDR2 as SVGAGI (reference sequence). CDR3 DNA sequence: TGTGCCAGCAGTTTCGACAGGGTTGGCTACACCTTC. This translates into CASSFDRVGYTF.

In its sample, this clonotype was seen many times. This rearrangement joins TRBV6-5 to TRBJ2-2; TRBD2 might be the D (6 bases). Between the trimmed V and J ends, which lost 6 bases and 5 bases, there was a span of 16 bases. The CDR3 sequence is 15 residues long. The germline V gene encodes CDR1 MNHEY and CDR2 SVGAGI. The CDR3 reads CASRRDSRGTGELFF. CDR3 nucleotide sequence: TGTGCCAGCAGACGGGACTCCCGGGGTACCGGGGAGCTGTTTTTT.

This clonotype was counted a single time. The chain is built from TRBV27 and TRBJ2-1; maybe TRBD2 (6 bases). The CDR3 runs 13 residues. V lost 4 bases, J lost 9 bases, and 13 bases lay in between. Germline V gene lookup returns CDR1 MNHEY and CDR2 SMNVEV (reference sequence). The CDR3 DNA is TGTGCCAGCAGTTCGGGACTGAGGGTTGAGCAGTTCTTC. This translates into CASSSGLRVEQFF.

This clonotype was observed a handful of times. The chain couples TRBV12-3 or TRBV12-4 to TRBJ2-1; possibly TRBD1 or TRBD2 for D (5 bases each). The V gene lost 8 bases and the J gene lost 0 bases, with 11 bases spanning the gap. This CDR3 has 14 residues. This CDR3 reads CASEGFTSYNEQFF. In DNA, the CDR3 is TGTGCCAGCGAGGGGTTCACCTCCTACAATGAGCAGTTCTTC.

The genes are TRBV12-3 or TRBV12-4 and TRBJ1-5, with 9 bases lining up with TRBD1. The CDR3 covers 14 residues. J lost 8 bases, V lost 6 bases, and 8 bases had no gene match. The CDR3 DNA reads TGTGCCAGCAGCAGACAGGGGGGATCTGAGCCCCAGCATTTT. Translation: CASSRQGGSEPQHF.

The table lists this clonotype with many counts. The rearrangement joins TRBV7-3 to TRBJ1-2; 8 nucleotides match TRBD1. The ends lost 0 bases at V and 5 bases at J; junction bases unmatched: 17. Germline V lookup: CDR1 SGHTA, CDR2 FQGTGA. This CDR3 region has 19 residues. Written as DNA, the CDR3 is TGTGCCAGCAGCTTAACGATTCCCCTGCGGACAGGGCCTCTATATGGCTACACCTTC. Amino acid sequence: CASSLTIPLRTGPLYGYTF.

This chain links TRBV6-6 with TRBJ2-3, with 8 bases matching TRBD2. The CDR3 length is 16 residues. Germline V gene sequence: CDR1 MNHNY, CDR2 SVGAGI (reference sequence). Trimming took 0 bases from V and 4 from J; bases not matched to a gene: 6. The CDR3 coding sequence is TGTGCCAGCAGTTACTCTAGCGGGGATTCGGCAGATACGCAGTATTTT. Translated, it gives CASSYSSGDSADTQYF.

The rearrangement joins TRBV9 to TRBJ1-1; D might be TRBD1 (5 bases). The germline V gene has CDR1 SGDLS and CDR2 YYNGEE. V lost 4 bases and J lost 2, with 12 bases in between. The CDR3 is 14 residues long. CDR3 region: CASSWGIFNTEAFF. CDR3 sequence (DNA): TGTGCCAGCAGCTGGGGGATCTTCAACACTGAAGCTTTCTTT.

The V and J genes are TRBV27 and TRBJ2-7; TRBD1 might be the D (5 bases). Germline-derived CDR1 and CDR2 are MNHEY and SMNVEV (reference sequence). The CDR3 has 15 amino acids. Trimming removed 3 bases from V and 1 base from J, with 13 bases in between. The CDR3 loop reads CASSFAQGRSYEQYV. CDR3 DNA: TGTGCCAGCAGTTTCGCCCAGGGTAGGTCCTACGAGCAGTACGTC.

This clonotype appeared a few times. This sequence joins TRBV27 and TRBJ1-1; D uncertain. The CDR3 has 15 amino acids. Germline values: CDR1 MNHEY, CDR2 SMNVEV (reference sequence). V was trimmed by 1 base and J by 0 bases, leaving 9 bases between them. The CDR3 region has the DNA TGTGCCAGCAGTTTATTTGCAGCACTGAACACTGAAGCTTTCTTT. It codes for CASSLFAALNTEAFF.

V is TRBV7-8 and J is TRBJ2-6; perhaps TRBD1 as D (6 bases). The CDR3 extends over 15 amino acids. The V gene lost 6 bases and the J gene lost 4 bases, with 13 bases spanning the gap. Germline V gene sequence: CDR1 SGHVS, CDR2 FQNEAQ. The CDR3 sequence: CASSQGITGANVLTF. For the CDR3, the DNA is TGTGCCAGCAGTCAGGGGATAACCGGGGCCAACGTCCTGACTTTC.

This clonotype was detected only a few times. This chain joins TRBV4-1 and TRBJ2-3; 9 bases agree with TRBD1. The CDR3 extends over 17 amino acids. Germline V gene sequence: CDR1 MGHRA, CDR2 YSYEKL. The V segment lost 2 bases and the J segment 1 base; nucleotides outside the gene matches: 7. For the CDR3, the DNA is TGCGCCAGCAGCCAACATACCGGGACAGGGCGCACAGATACGCAGTATTTT. Translation gives CASSQHTGTGRTDTQYF.

This sequence joins TRBV19 and TRBJ1-1, with D perhaps matching TRBD1 (6 bases). With 3 bases removed from V and 0 bases from J, the gap between germline ends came to 17 bases. Germline V gives CDR1 LNHDA, CDR2 SQIVND (reference sequence). The CDR3 loop spans 17 amino acids. CDR3 in amino acids: CASSMGAAYSMNTEAFF. CDR3 sequence (DNA): TGTGCCAGTAGTATGGGGGCAGCCTACTCCATGAACACTGAAGCTTTCTTT.